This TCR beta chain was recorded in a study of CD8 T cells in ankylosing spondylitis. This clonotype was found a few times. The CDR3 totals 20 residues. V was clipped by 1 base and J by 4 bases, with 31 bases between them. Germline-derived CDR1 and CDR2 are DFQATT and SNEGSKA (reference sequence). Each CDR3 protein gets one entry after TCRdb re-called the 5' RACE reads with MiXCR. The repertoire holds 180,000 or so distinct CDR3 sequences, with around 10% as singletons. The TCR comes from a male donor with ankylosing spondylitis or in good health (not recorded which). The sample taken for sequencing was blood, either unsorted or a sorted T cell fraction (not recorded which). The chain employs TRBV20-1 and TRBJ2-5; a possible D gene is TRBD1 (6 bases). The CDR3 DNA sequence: TGCAGTGCTAGAGTGTGGACACAGGGTTCCCGGCTATCGCGGGTAGAGACCCAGTACTTC. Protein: CSARVWTQGSRLSRVETQYF.